These T cell receptor beta chains were read from a single sample in a study of CD8 T cells in ankylosing spondylitis. TCRdb redid the calling of the 5' RACE reads with MiXCR, one entry per CDR3 protein. Of a few hundred thousand distinct CDR3 sequences in the sample, 20% to 25% were seen once. Sequenced: blood, either unsorted or a sorted T cell fraction (not recorded which). Source of these receptors: a male donor with ankylosing spondylitis. Each CDR3 is given with its conserved first and last residue. A D gene is named only where the DNA matches it firmly. The size of a clone is reported for some rows only, either as once, few or many, or as a class for expanded clones.

D gene	J gene	V gene	clone size	CDR3 protein	CDR3 DNA
.	TRBJ2-7	TRBV7-6	.	CASSSFGDEQYF	TGTGCCAGCAGCTCGTTTGGGGACGAGCAGTACTTC
TRBD2	TRBJ2-7	TRBV29-1	few	CSVVGLAGAEQYF	TGCAGCGTAGTTGGACTAGCGGGAGCCGAGCAGTACTTC
.	TRBJ1-1	TRBV5-1	.	CASSLDTVNTEAFF	TGCGCCAGCAGCTTGGACACGGTTAACACTGAAGCTTTCTTT
.	TRBJ2-5	TRBV29-1	many	CSQRTAQETQYF	TGCAGTCAACGGACAGCTCAAGAGACCCAGTACTTC
.	TRBJ1-2	TRBV29-1	.	CSVVGHLINYGYTF	TGCAGCGTTGTCGGACACTTAATTAACTATGGCTACACCTTC
TRBD1	TRBJ2-2	TRBV11-3	.	CASSLRQGRGELFF	TGTGCCAGCAGCTTGAGACAGGGACGAGGGGAGCTGTTTTTT
.	TRBJ2-1	TRBV18	.	CASALGVPIYNEQFF	TGTGCCAGCGCCCTTGGGGTGCCGATCTACAATGAGCAGTTCTTC
TRBD1	TRBJ1-3	TRBV5-1	few	CASSSRTGYGNTIYF	TGCGCCAGCAGCTCTCGGACAGGGTACGGAAACACCATATATTTT
.	TRBJ1-2	TRBV2	.	CASSERGYGYTF	TGTGCCAGCAGTGAAAGAGGTTACGGCTACACCTTC
.	TRBJ1-2	TRBV3-1	.	CASSSSGRHYGYTF	TGTGCCAGCAGCTCCTCGGGACGACACTATGGCTACACCTTC
.	TRBJ1-2	TRBV3-1	.	CASSQARGDNGYTF	TGTGCCAGCAGCCAGGCGCGGGGCGACAATGGCTACACCTTC
.	TRBJ2-5	TRBV20-1	.	CSASNTGRETQYF	TGCAGTGCAAGCAATACAGGGCGAGAGACCCAGTACTTC
TRBD2	TRBJ2-1	TRBV24-1	few	CATSPATGTSGSNEQFF	TGTGCCACCAGTCCAGCGACGGGGACTAGCGGGAGTAATGAGCAGTTCTTC
TRBD1	TRBJ1-3	TRBV3-1	.	CVSSHGGQISGNTIYF	TGTGTCAGCAGCCATGGGGGACAGATCAGCGGAAACACCATATATTTT
.	TRBJ2-3	TRBV6-1	few	CASSTGQRSTDTQYF	TGTGCCAGCAGCACAGGACAGAGAAGCACAGATACGCAGTATTTT
.	TRBJ1-2	TRBV15	.	CATSRDLSRGKRSGYTF	TGTGCCACCAGCAGAGATCTCTCAAGGGGAAAGAGAAGCGGCTACACCTTC
.	TRBJ1-2	TRBV12-3/TRBV12-4	.	CASSKETLENGYTF	TGTGCCAGCAGTAAAGAGACCCTTGAAAATGGCTACACCTTC
TRBD1	TRBJ2-7	TRBV14	.	CASSQASGTGIYEQYF	TGTGCCAGCAGCCAAGCGTCCGGGACAGGGATCTACGAGCAGTACTTC
.	TRBJ2-2	TRBV12-3/TRBV12-4	few	CASSFWGELFF	TGTGCCAGCAGTTTTTGGGGGGAGCTGTTTTTT
.	TRBJ2-5	TRBV19	few	CASSPREKPETQYF	TGTGCCAGTAGTCCCCGGGAGAAACCTGAGACCCAGTACTTC
.	TRBJ2-5	TRBV4-1	few	CASSRTEGPMETQYF	TGCGCCAGCAGCCGAACCGAGGGGCCAATGGAGACCCAGTACTTC
TRBD2	TRBJ2-2	TRBV5-1	.	CASSLVIGTSGSGAGELFF	TGCGCCAGCAGCTTAGTTATCGGGACTAGCGGGAGCGGCGCCGGGGAGCTGTTTTTT
TRBD1	TRBJ1-2	TRBV18	few	CASSPGQGHYGYTF	TGTGCCAGCTCACCTGGACAGGGCCACTATGGCTACACCTTC
TRBD1	TRBJ2-7	TRBV3-1	once	CASSQTWTGGSDEQYF	TGTGCCAGCAGCCAAACATGGACAGGGGGCTCTGACGAGCAGTACTTC
.	TRBJ2-1	TRBV5-6	.	CASSLRAAYNEQFF	TGTGCCAGCAGCTTGCGGGCCGCCTACAATGAGCAGTTCTTC
.	TRBJ2-7	TRBV6-1	.	CASRKQGVREQYF	TGTGCCAGCAGGAAACAGGGAGTGAGGGAGCAGTACTTC
.	TRBJ2-3	TRBV20-1	.	CSAWDGWDTQYF	TGCAGTGCTTGGGATGGTTGGGATACGCAGTATTTT
.	TRBJ2-5	TRBV20-1	.	CSASLKYGTTRETQYF	TGCAGTGCTAGCCTCAAGTATGGCACGACGAGGGAGACCCAGTACTTC
.	TRBJ1-5	TRBV30	.	CAWSVGQSNQPQHF	TGTGCCTGGAGTGTTGGGCAGAGTAATCAGCCCCAGCATTTT
TRBD1	TRBJ1-6	TRBV25-1	.	CASSEPTGGNSPLHF	TGTGCCAGCAGTGAACCGACAGGGGGGAATTCACCCCTCCACTTT
.	TRBJ1-2	TRBV29-1	few	CSAGVGYGYTF	TGCAGCGCGGGGGTTGGCTATGGCTACACCTTC
.	TRBJ1-6	TRBV5-1	.	CASSLALSGNGSPLHF	TGCGCCAGCAGCTTGGCCCTGTCAGGGAACGGTTCACCCCTCCACTTT
.	TRBJ1-1	TRBV12-3/TRBV12-4	.	CASSLTGMNTEAFF	TGTGCCAGCAGTTTAACAGGTATGAACACTGAAGCTTTCTTT
TRBD1	TRBJ1-1	TRBV29-1	.	CSGTQGGWNTEAFF	TGCAGCGGGACGCAGGGGGGCTGGAACACTGAAGCTTTCTTT
.	TRBJ1-6	TRBV7-2	few	CASSLETQPRPLHF	TGTGCCAGCAGCTTAGAGACACAACCTCGTCCCCTCCACTTT
TRBD2	TRBJ2-2	TRBV15	few	CATSRRASGTGELFF	TGTGCCACCAGCAGGCGGGCTAGCGGGACCGGGGAGCTGTTTTTT
.	TRBJ1-1	TRBV28	few	CAWGAPDTEAFF	TGTGCCTGGGGGGCGCCGGACACTGAAGCTTTCTTT
.	TRBJ1-2	TRBV28	.	CASSLLGVTGYTF	TGTGCCAGCAGCCTCCTTGGGGTGACTGGCTACACCTTC
.	TRBJ1-2	TRBV6-6	.	CASSKTSYGYTF	TGTGCCAGCAGTAAAACAAGCTATGGCTACACCTTC
.	TRBJ1-1	TRBV7-9	few	CASNHGEHWNTEAFF	TGTGCCAGCAACCATGGGGAACACTGGAACACTGAAGCTTTCTTT